The 17 T cell receptor beta chains below were found in one sample sequenced in a study of spatial heterogeneity in lung cancer. Time point of the sample: blood at routine non-recurrence follow-up after resection. TCRdb ran MiXCR on the 5' RACE reads and lists one entry per CDR3 protein. Here the sample spans fewer than 100,000 distinct CDR3 sequences, approximately 19% being singletons. Sequenced here: PBMCs, sampled at follow-up. The receptor set was obtained from a male donor with early-stage non-small cell lung cancer.

The V call is TRBV27, the J call TRBJ1-6, with a possible D match to TRBD1 (5 bases). This CDR3 has 15 residues. The V gene's germline CDR1 is MNHEY and CDR2 SMNVEV (reference sequence). V shed 6 bases and J shed 4 bases, with 13 bases lying between them. The CDR3 sequence is CASRLGTEYNSPLHF. The CDR3 DNA reads as TGTGCCAGCAGACTTGGGACCGAATATAATTCACCCCTCCACTTT.

There are many counts of this clonotype. The chain recombines TRBV5-4 with TRBJ1-5; the D is unclear. With 4 bases removed from V and 2 bases from J, the gap between germline ends came to 13 bases. This CDR3 has 15 residues. In germline, CDR1 is SGHNT, CDR2 YYREEE (reference sequence). CDR3 in DNA: TGTGCCAGCAGCCACGGGCCTGCGGGCAATCAGCCCCAGCATTTT. Its translation: CASSHGPAGNQPQHF.

In its sample, this clonotype was seen a few times. This chain connects TRBV24-1 to TRBJ2-5; TRBD2 might be the D (6 bases). The CDR3 spans 16 residues. From germline, CDR1 is KGHDR and CDR2 SFDVKD. The V gene lost 4 bases and the J gene lost 5 bases, with 19 bases spanning the gap. Here the CDR3 DNA reads TGTGCCACCAGTGACCCCTCCAGGCGCGGGACGGAGACCCAGTACTTC. This gives the protein CATSDPSRRGTETQYF.

The chain joins TRBV6-5 to TRBJ1-1; no firm D call. The germline V gene encodes CDR1 MNHEY and CDR2 SVGAGI. V was pared by 5 bases and J by 3 bases, with 10 bases between. This CDR3 has 13 amino acids. The CDR3 region is CASSREYYTEAFF. CDR3 bases: TGTGCCAGCAGTCGAGAATATTACACTGAAGCTTTCTTT.

The sample holds one count of this clonotype. The chain recombines TRBV2 with TRBJ2-5; perhaps TRBD2 as D (5 bases). Germline V gene sequence: CDR1 SNHLY, CDR2 FYNNEI. The CDR3 runs 10 residues. Trimming took 7 bases from V and 12 from J, leaving 12 bases between them. CDR3 in DNA: TGTGCCAGCATCCGGACTCGAAAGTACTTC. The encoded protein is CASIRTRKYF.

This clonotype showed up just a few times. The genes are TRBV12-3 or TRBV12-4 and TRBJ2-2, with 8 bases fitting TRBD2. The CDR3 extends over 16 amino acids. J gave up 2 bases and V 6 bases, and 8 bases lay outside the gene matches. This chain's CDR3 is CASSRQRGRNTGELFF. The DNA of the CDR3 is TGTGCCAGCAGCCGCCAGCGGGGGAGAAACACCGGGGAGCTGTTTTTT.

This chain uses TRBV4-1 with TRBJ2-1; the D call may be TRBD1 or TRBD2 (5 bases each). The germline V gene encodes CDR1 MGHRA and CDR2 YSYEKL. The CDR3 totals 15 residues. With 1 base removed from V and 7 bases from J, the gap between germline ends came to 14 bases. CDR3 loop: CASSQGIGTGNEQFF. CDR3 bases: TGCGCCAGCAGCCAAGGTATAGGGACGGGAAATGAGCAGTTCTTC.

This clonotype was detected a few times. The V and J genes are TRBV7-6 and TRBJ2-1; either TRBD1 or TRBD2 may supply D (6 bases each). Trimming took off 3 bases at V and 2 bases at J, with 11 bases between the two ends. The length of the CDR3 is 15 residues. Germline CDR1 is SGHVS and CDR2 is FNYEAQ. The CDR3 sequence: CASSLLEGAYNEQFF. In DNA, the CDR3 is TGTGCCAGCAGCTTGTTGGAGGGGGCCTACAATGAGCAGTTCTTC.

The chain carries TRBV29-1 and TRBJ2-2; 11 bases align to TRBD1. Germline CDR1 SQVTM, CDR2 ANQGSEA. The CDR3 consists of 14 residues. V trimming: 3 bases; J trimming: 5 bases; junction bases outside the gene matches: 2. This CDR3 is CSVEGTGGTGELFF. CDR3 DNA sequence: TGCAGCGTTGAGGGGACAGGGGGGACCGGGGAGCTGTTTTTT.

This clonotype was recorded a few times. The V and J genes are TRBV6-1 and TRBJ1-3; no reliable D call. The CDR3 consists of 13 residues. Germline CDR1 is MNHNS and CDR2 is SASEGT. Trimming took 3 bases from V and 3 from J, leaving 6 bases between them. CDR3 in amino acids: CASSEKGGNTIYF. Here the CDR3 DNA reads TGTGCCAGCAGTGAGAAAGGTGGAAACACCATATATTTT.

The chain uses TRBV10-2 and TRBJ2-7; a possible D gene is TRBD2 (6 bases). Trimming removed 4 bases from V and 3 bases from J, with 10 bases in between. Germline-derived CDR1 and CDR2 are WSHSY and SAAADI. The CDR3 consists of 13 residues. The DNA of the CDR3 is TGCGCCAGCAGTGGCGGGGAACGCTACGAGCAGTACGTC. This translates into CASSGGERYEQYV.

In its sample, this clonotype was seen many times. The chain joins TRBV4-3 to TRBJ2-1; TRBD2 agrees at 11 bases. Germline-derived CDR1 and CDR2 are LGHNA and YSLEER. V shed 5 bases, J shed 6 bases, and the junction held 6 bases outside the gene matches. The CDR3 is made up of 15 amino acids. For the CDR3, the DNA is TGCGCCAGCAGCACCGGGACTAGCGGATTCAATGAGCAGTTCTTC. This codes for CASSTGTSGFNEQFF.

The genes are TRBV4-1 and TRBJ2-5; possibly TRBD2 for D (5 bases). Germline CDR1 reads MGHRA; CDR2 reads YSYEKL. This CDR3 has 15 residues. V lost 5 bases and J lost 5, with 18 bases in between. The CDR3, as DNA: TGCGCCAGCAGCGACCGGACTCGAGATATGGAGACCCAGTACTTC. Translated: CASSDRTRDMETQYF.

V usage is TRBV20-1 and J usage is TRBJ1-1, with TRBD1 as a possible D gene (5 bases). Germline V CDR1 and CDR2: DFQATT, SNEGSKA (reference sequence). This CDR3 is built from 13 residues. The CDR3 DNA is TGCAGCTCAGCGGGGCAGGCGGGCACTGAAGCTTTCTTT. Translated: CSSAGQAGTEAFF.

The sample holds a few counts of this clonotype. V gene TRBV12-3 or TRBV12-4 combines with J gene TRBJ1-6; D possibly corresponds to TRBD1 (5 bases). The CDR3 runs to 14 residues. The V end lost 10 bases, the J end lost 7 bases, and 17 bases lay between the germline ends. CDR3 residues: CATMTGTHNSPLHF. The CDR3 DNA reads TGTGCCACCATGACTGGGACTCACAATTCACCCCTCCACTTT.

The CDR3 loop reads CASSFYPDQDEQFF. The CDR3 DNA sequence: TGTGCCAGCAGTTTTTACCCCGATCAGGATGAGCAGTTCTTC. This chain links TRBV27 with TRBJ2-1, with D unclear. The germline CDR1 and CDR2 sequences are MNHEY and SMNVEV (reference sequence). The CDR3 covers 14 residues. V lost 3 bases and J 8 bases, leaving 14 bases between the germline ends.

This clonotype was observed a handful of times. The gene calls are TRBV11-1 and TRBJ2-1; TRBD1 is a possible D gene (6 bases). The CDR3 is made up of 13 amino acids. The germline CDR1 and CDR2 sequences are SGHAT and FQDESV (reference sequence). V was pared by 8 bases and J by 0 bases, with 8 bases between. CDR3 amino acids: CASGGRSYNEQFF. CDR3 coding DNA: TGTGCCAGCGGGGGCCGCTCCTACAATGAGCAGTTCTTC.